A selection of T cell receptor beta chains follows, all from one sample in a study of CD8+CD57+ T cells in acquired aplastic anemia. From the reads, TCRdb called clonotypes with MiXCR, one entry per CDR3 protein. Of approximately 200,000 distinct CDR3 sequences detected, about three fifths appear once; the ten largest clones hold more than 45%. The material sequenced was sorted CD4+, CD8+, or CD8+CD57+ T cells (not recorded which) from PBMCs. Source of these receptors: a human donor with severe aplastic anemia or a healthy control (not recorded which). Each CDR3 is given without its conserved first and last residue. Each record gives: D gene, V gene, J gene, CDR3 protein. A D gene is named only where the DNA matches it firmly.

d_gene: .; v_gene: TRBV7-9; j_gene: TRBJ1-5; CDR3aa: ASSLGGSSNQPQH
d_gene: .; v_gene: TRBV7-3; j_gene: TRBJ1-1; CDR3aa: ASSLSAAMNTEAF
d_gene: .; v_gene: TRBV5-6; j_gene: TRBJ1-4; CDR3aa: ASSFQGKLF
d_gene: TRBD2; v_gene: TRBV6-2/TRBV6-3; j_gene: TRBJ2-7; CDR3aa: ASRLGLAGGYEQY
d_gene: .; v_gene: TRBV7-2; j_gene: TRBJ2-3; CDR3aa: ASSSRARQDTQY
d_gene: TRBD1; v_gene: TRBV27; j_gene: TRBJ1-2; CDR3aa: ASSDRDGDYGYT
d_gene: .; v_gene: TRBV2; j_gene: TRBJ2-3; CDR3aa: ASRRDRQADTQY
d_gene: .; v_gene: TRBV9; j_gene: TRBJ2-1; CDR3aa: ASSVQGDNEQF
d_gene: .; v_gene: TRBV11-3; j_gene: TRBJ2-5; CDR3aa: ASSLGDKTQY
d_gene: .; v_gene: TRBV7-3; j_gene: TRBJ2-1; CDR3aa: ASSLIRQVYNEQF
d_gene: TRBD1; v_gene: TRBV7-2; j_gene: TRBJ2-5; CDR3aa: ASSLYRDRVPLCPDQETQY
d_gene: .; v_gene: TRBV7-9; j_gene: TRBJ1-1; CDR3aa: ASSLSQANTEAF
d_gene: .; v_gene: TRBV7-8; j_gene: TRBJ1-6; CDR3aa: ASSLPTPQRSPLH
d_gene: .; v_gene: TRBV3-2; j_gene: TRBJ1-6; CDR3aa: ASRPPRETLH
d_gene: .; v_gene: TRBV7-9; j_gene: TRBJ2-1; CDR3aa: ASSPQVFDEQF
d_gene: .; v_gene: TRBV2; j_gene: TRBJ2-7; CDR3aa: ASSESGIEQY
d_gene: TRBD2; v_gene: TRBV29-1; j_gene: TRBJ2-1; CDR3aa: SVGKLAGGPSYNEQF
d_gene: .; v_gene: TRBV12-3/TRBV12-4; j_gene: TRBJ1-5; CDR3aa: ASSYGGAGQPQH
d_gene: .; v_gene: TRBV10-2; j_gene: TRBJ2-3; CDR3aa: ASTEAGNLASTDTQY
d_gene: .; v_gene: TRBV24-1; j_gene: TRBJ1-2; CDR3aa: ATSEGTNYGYT
d_gene: .; v_gene: TRBV2; j_gene: TRBJ2-7; CDR3aa: ASSEETGGSYEQY
d_gene: TRBD2; v_gene: TRBV19; j_gene: TRBJ2-1; CDR3aa: ASSVGLAGANYNEQF